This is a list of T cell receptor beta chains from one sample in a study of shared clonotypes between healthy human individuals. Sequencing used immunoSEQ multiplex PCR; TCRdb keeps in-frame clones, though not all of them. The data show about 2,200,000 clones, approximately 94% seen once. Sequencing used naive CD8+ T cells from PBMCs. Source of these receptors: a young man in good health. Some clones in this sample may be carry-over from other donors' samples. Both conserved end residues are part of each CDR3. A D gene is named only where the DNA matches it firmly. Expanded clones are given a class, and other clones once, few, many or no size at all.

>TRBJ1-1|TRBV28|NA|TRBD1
CASSFNGQGATEAFF
TGTGCCAGCAGTTTTAATGGACAGGGGGCCACTGAAGCTTTCTTT
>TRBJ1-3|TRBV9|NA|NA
CASSVGVAGNTIYF
TGTGCCAGCAGCGTCGGAGTTGCGGGAAACACCATATATTTT
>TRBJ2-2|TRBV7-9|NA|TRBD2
CASIITSVTNTGELFF
TGTGCCAGCATTATAACTAGCGTAACGAACACCGGGGAGCTGTTTTTT
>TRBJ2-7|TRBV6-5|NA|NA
CASSYSGGGEQYF
TGTGCCAGCAGTTACTCGGGGGGAGGTGAGCAGTACTTC
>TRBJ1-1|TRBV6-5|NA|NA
CASSYSRLENTEAFF
TGTGCCAGCAGTTACTCGCGGTTGGAAAACACTGAAGCTTTCTTT
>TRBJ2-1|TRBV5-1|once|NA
CASSPRTQPEQFF
TGCGCCAGCAGCCCGCGGACTCAGCCTGAGCAGTTCTTC
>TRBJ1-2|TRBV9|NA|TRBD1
CASSEPSGTESNYGYTF
TGTGCCAGCAGTGAACCCTCCGGGACAGAAAGTAACTATGGCTACACCTTC
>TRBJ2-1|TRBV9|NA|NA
CASSVPEGGEQFF
TGTGCCAGCAGCGTACCGGAGGGGGGAGAGCAGTTCTTC
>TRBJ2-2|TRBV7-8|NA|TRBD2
CASSLEREGTGELFF
TGTGCCAGCAGCTTAGAGCGGGAGGGGACCGGGGAGCTGTTTTTT
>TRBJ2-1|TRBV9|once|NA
CASIGETNEQFF
TGTGCCAGCATCGGAGAGACGAATGAGCAGTTCTTC
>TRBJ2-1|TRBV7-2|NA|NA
CASSSSFGRRELYNEQFF
TGTGCCAGCAGCTCGTCTTTCGGCCGACGGGAACTCTACAATGAGCAGTTCTTC
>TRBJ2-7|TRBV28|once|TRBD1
CANLGTGQSSYEQYF
TGTGCCAACCTGGGGACGGGACAGTCCTCCTACGAGCAGTACTTC
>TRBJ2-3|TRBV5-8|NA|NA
CASSFEPTDTQYF
TGTGCCAGCAGCTTTGAACCCACAGACACGCAGTATTTT
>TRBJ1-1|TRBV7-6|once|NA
CASSPRGGVNTEAFF
TGTGCCAGCAGCCCCCGGGGGGGGGTGAACACTGAAGCTTTCTTT
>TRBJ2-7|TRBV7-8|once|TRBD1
CASSYRGTNYEQYF
TGTGCCAGCAGCTACAGGGGAACGAACTACGAGCAGTACTTC
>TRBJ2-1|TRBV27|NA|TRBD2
CASSLAGEGYNEQFF
TGTGCCAGCAGTTTAGCGGGAGAGGGCTACAATGAGCAGTTCTTC
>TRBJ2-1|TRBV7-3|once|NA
CASSLGSHEQFF
TGTGCCAGCAGCTTAGGGTCCCATGAGCAGTTCTTC
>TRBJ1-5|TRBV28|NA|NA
CASSQRGRGQPQHF
TGTGCCAGCAGCCAGAGGGGGAGAGGGCAGCCCCAGCATTTT
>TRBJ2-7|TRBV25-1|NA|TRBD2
CASSDGTSGYEQYF
TGTGCCAGCAGCGATGGGACTAGCGGATACGAGCAGTACTTC
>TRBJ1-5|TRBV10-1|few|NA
CASSERGGIRTGWNQPQHF
TGCGCCAGCAGTGAGAGAGGTGGGATAAGAACAGGGTGGAATCAGCCCCAGCATTTT
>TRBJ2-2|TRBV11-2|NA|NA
CASSRTGGGSFPGELFF
TGTGCCAGCAGCCGGACAGGCGGCGGGAGCTTCCCCGGGGAGCTGTTTTTT
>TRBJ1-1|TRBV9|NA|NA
CASSVGGGTNTEAFF
TGTGCCAGCAGCGTAGGCGGCGGGACGAACACTGAAGCTTTCTTT
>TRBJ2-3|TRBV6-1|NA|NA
CASRDTWDTQYF
TGTGCCAGCAGGGACACCTGGGATACGCAGTATTTT
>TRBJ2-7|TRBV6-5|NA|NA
CASGISSSYEQYF
TGTGCCAGCGGCATCTCGAGCTCCTACGAGCAGTACTTC
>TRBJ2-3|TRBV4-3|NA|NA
CASSQDPGYTDTQYF
TGCGCCAGCAGCCAAGATCCGGGTTACACAGATACGCAGTATTTT
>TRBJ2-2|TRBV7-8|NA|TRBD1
CASSLRLTGNGELFF
TGTGCCAGCAGCCTCCGACTGACAGGGAACGGGGAGCTGTTTTTT
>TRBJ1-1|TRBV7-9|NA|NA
CASSAGGRYTEAFF
TGTGCCAGCAGCGCCGGTGGGCGCTACACTGAAGCTTTCTTT
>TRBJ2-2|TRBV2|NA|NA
CASIPRNFLSNTGELFF
TGTGCCAGCATCCCCCGGAACTTCTTATCGAACACCGGGGAGCTGTTTTTT
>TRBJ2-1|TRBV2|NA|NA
CASSESVGGSYNEQFF
TGTGCCAGCAGTGAAAGTGTGGGGGGCTCCTACAATGAGCAGTTCTTC
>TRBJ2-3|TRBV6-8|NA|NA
CASSYWLVNTDTQYF
TGTGCCAGCAGTTATTGGCTAGTGAACACAGATACGCAGTATTTT
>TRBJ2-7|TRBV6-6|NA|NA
CASSTSYEQYF
TGTGCCAGCAGTACTAGTTACGAGCAGTACTTC
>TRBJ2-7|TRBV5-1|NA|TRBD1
CASSETDRAYEQYF
TGCGCCAGCAGCGAAACGGACAGGGCCTACGAGCAGTACTTC
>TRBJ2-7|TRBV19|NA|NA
CASSREWRGRVVYEQYF
TGTGCCAGTAGTAGAGAGTGGAGGGGGCGTGTGGTCTACGAGCAGTACTTC
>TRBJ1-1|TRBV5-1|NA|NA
CASTGGGGEAFF
TGCGCCAGCACGGGCGGGGGAGGTGAAGCTTTCTTT
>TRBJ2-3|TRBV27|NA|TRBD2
CASIGTKPREPKGTDTQYF
TGTGCCAGCATAGGGACCAAGCCGCGGGAGCCCAAAGGTACAGATACGCAGTATTTT
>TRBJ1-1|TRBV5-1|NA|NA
CASSLGPNTEAFF
TGCGCCAGCAGCTTGGGGCCGAACACTGAAGCTTTCTTT
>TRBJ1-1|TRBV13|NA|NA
CASSLQDNEAFF
TGTGCCAGCAGCTTACAGGACAATGAAGCTTTCTTT
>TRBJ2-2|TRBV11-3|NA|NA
CASSLGPSTGELFF
TGTGCCAGCAGCTTAGGCCCGAGCACCGGGGAGCTGTTTTTT
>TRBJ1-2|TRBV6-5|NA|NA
CASSAEGYGYTF
TGTGCCAGCAGTGCTGAGGGCTATGGCTACACCTTC
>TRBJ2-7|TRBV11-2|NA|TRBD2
CASSFGVASGWRGQYF
TGTGCCAGCAGCTTTGGCGTGGCTAGCGGCTGGCGAGGGCAGTACTTC
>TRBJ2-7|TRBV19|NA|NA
CASSTGHVNYEQYF
TGTGCCAGTAGTACGGGACACGTTAATTACGAGCAGTACTTC
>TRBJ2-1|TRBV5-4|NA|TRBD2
CASSQRLAGDNEQFF
TGTGCCAGCAGCCAGAGACTAGCGGGGGACAATGAGCAGTTCTTC
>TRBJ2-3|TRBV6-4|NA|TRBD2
CASSDGLAGGSDTQYF
TGTGCCAGCAGTGACGGACTAGCGGGAGGATCAGATACGCAGTATTTT
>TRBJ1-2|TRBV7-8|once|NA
CASSPLAHKVYGYTF
TGTGCCAGCAGCCCCCTGGCCCATAAGGTCTATGGCTACACCTTC
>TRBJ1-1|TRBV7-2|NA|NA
CASSPATVSTEAFF
TGTGCCAGCAGCCCAGCTACAGTTTCCACTGAAGCTTTCTTT
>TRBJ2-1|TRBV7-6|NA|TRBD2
CASSPRTRKEQFF
TGTGCCAGCAGCCCCCGGACTAGAAAGGAGCAGTTCTTC
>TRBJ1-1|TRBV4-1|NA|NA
CASSQRNTEAFF
TGCGCCAGCAGCCAAAGAAACACTGAAGCTTTCTTT
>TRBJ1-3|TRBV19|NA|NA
CASTLGTRRGSGNTIYF
TGTGCCAGTACCCTTGGCACCCGGAGGGGCTCTGGAAACACCATATATTTT
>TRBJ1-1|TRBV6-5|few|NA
CASSYSETGNTEAFF
TGTGCCAGCAGTTACTCAGAGACAGGGAACACTGAAGCTTTCTTT
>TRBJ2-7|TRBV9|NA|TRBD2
CASSRGLAGGGEQYF
TGTGCCAGCAGCCGCGGACTAGCGGGAGGCGGGGAGCAGTACTTC
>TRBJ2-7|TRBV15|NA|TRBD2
CATSSRLAGGGEQYF
TGTGCCACCAGCAGCCGACTAGCGGGAGGTGGCGAGCAGTACTTC
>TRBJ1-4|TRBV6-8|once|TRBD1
CASRVRGQGNEKLFF
TGTGCCAGCAGAGTAAGGGGACAGGGGAATGAAAAACTGTTTTTT
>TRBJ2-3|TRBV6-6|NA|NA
CASSTRSLGTDTQYF
TGTGCCAGCAGTACCCGGTCCCTGGGCACAGATACGCAGTATTTT
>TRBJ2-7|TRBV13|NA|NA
CASSLNTEYEQYF
TGTGCCAGCAGCTTGAACACAGAGTACGAGCAGTACTTC
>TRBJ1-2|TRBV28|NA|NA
CASSLWAGANYGYTF
TGTGCCAGCAGTTTATGGGCAGGGGCTAACTATGGCTACACCTTC
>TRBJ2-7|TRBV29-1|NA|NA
CSVDEGSYEQYF
TGCAGCGTTGATGAGGGGTCCTACGAGCAGTACTTC
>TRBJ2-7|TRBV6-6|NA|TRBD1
CASSYVVTGNEQYF
TGTGCCAGCAGTTACGTCGTGACAGGGAACGAGCAGTACTTC
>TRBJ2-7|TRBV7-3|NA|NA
CASSLGPVYEQYF
TGTGCCAGCAGCCTCGGCCCAGTATACGAGCAGTACTTC